This TCR beta chain was identified in a study of spatial heterogeneity in lung cancer. Overall study findings and caveats: Within tumors, counts of expanded alpha and beta TCRs tracked tumor mutation counts.

CDR1 and CDR2 (germline): MNHEY, SVGAGI. V was shortened by 8 bases and J by 9 bases, with 20 bases between the two germline ends. This CDR3 has 14 amino acids. The sample holds many counts of this clonotype. As yet, its antigen is unknown. This beta chain slipped into a library made for alpha chains as a stray read, so its size is not meaningful. From the 5' RACE reads, TCRdb called clonotypes with MiXCR, one entry per CDR3 protein. This table holds about 13,000 distinct CDR3 sequences, approximately 4.8% found once. The time point was: sample taken at primary tumor resection. This chain connects TRBV6-5 to TRBJ2-1; tentatively, D is TRBD1 (6 bases). The specimen was lung tumor tissue, collected at surgery. The receptor was derived from a male donor with early-stage non-small cell lung cancer. The CDR3 DNA is TGTGCCAGCTGCCCTCTAGGACAGTCGGGTGAGCAGTTCTTC. Encoded protein: CASCPLGQSGEQFF.